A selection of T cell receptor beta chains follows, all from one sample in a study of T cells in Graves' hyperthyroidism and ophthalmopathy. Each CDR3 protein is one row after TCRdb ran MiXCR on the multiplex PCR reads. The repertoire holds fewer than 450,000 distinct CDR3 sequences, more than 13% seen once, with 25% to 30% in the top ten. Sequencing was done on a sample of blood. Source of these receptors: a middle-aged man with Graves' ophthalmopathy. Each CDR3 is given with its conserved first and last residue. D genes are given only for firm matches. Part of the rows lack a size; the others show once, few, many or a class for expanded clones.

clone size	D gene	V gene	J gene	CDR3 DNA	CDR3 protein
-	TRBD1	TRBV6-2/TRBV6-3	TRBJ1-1	TGTGCCAGCAGCAGGGACAGGGCCGCGAACACTGAAGCTTTCTTT	CASSRDRAANTEAFF
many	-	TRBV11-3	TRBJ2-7	TGTGCCAGCAGCGAACAGACTCCTAAAACATCGTACTTC	CASSEQTPKTSYF
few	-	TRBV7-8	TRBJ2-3	TGTGCCAGCAGCTTACAGGGCAATACAGATACGCAGTATTTT	CASSLQGNTDTQYF
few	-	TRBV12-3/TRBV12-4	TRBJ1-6	TGTGCCAGCAGTTTCGATGGGCTCAGCCTCCACTTT	CASSFDGLSLHF
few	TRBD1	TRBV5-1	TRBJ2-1	TGCGCCAGCAGCTTGGACGGACAGGGGAATGAGCAGTTCTTC	CASSLDGQGNEQFF
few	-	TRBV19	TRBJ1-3	TGTGCCAGTAGTGGACGGTGGGTCTCTGGAAACACCATATATTTT	CASSGRWVSGNTIYF
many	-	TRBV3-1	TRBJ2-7	TGTGCCAGCAGCCGCTACTCCTCGACCTCCTACGAGCAGTACTTC	CASSRYSSTSYEQYF
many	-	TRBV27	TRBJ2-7	TGTGCCAGCAGCCCCAGCCTAGGGGGATTCTACGAGCAGTACTTC	CASSPSLGGFYEQYF
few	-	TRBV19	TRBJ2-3	TGTGCCAGTAGTATAGACCTGGGACGAGGGGCTGGGACAGATACGCAGTATTTT	CASSIDLGRGAGTDTQYF
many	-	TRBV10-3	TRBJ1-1	TGTGCCATCAGTGAGTCGGCGGCAGCCATTGAAGCTTTCTTT	CAISESAAAIEAFF
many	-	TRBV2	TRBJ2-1	TGTGCCAGCAGGTTGGGCCCTAGGGAGCAGTTCTTC	CASRLGPREQFF
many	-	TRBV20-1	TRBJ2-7	TGCAGTGCTAGTCCGGGGTCGGGAGAGGAATACGAGCAGTACTTC	CSASPGSGEEYEQYF
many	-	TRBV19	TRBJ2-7	TGTGCCAGCTCTCCGGCCCTCATCCCCCTCGAGCAGTACTTC	CASSPALIPLEQYF
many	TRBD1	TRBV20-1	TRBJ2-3	TGCAGTGCTGTTGACAGGGAGGATACGCAGTATTTT	CSAVDREDTQYF